There are many counts of the clone carrying this T cell receptor beta chain. The antigen is not known. TCRdb itself ran the RT-PCR reads through MiXCR, one entry per CDR3 protein. This table holds 800,000 or so distinct CDR3 sequences, 21% found once. This record comes from a study of response to subunit inactivated influenza vaccine. Study outcomes and limitations: New T cells are recruited in small numbers by each seasonal influenza vaccination, according to the authors' suggestion.

The sequencing here drew on PBMCs from blood, taken 4 to 6 days after vaccination. This TCR derives from a man aged 50-59 years who received an inactivated influenza vaccine.

CDR3: CASSFLGEQFF. As DNA, the CDR3 is TGTGCCAGCAGTTTTCTGGGTGAGCAGTTCTTC. V is TRBV7-2 and J is TRBJ2-1; D unclear. Germline V gene sequence: CDR1 SGHTA, CDR2 FQGNSA. V was pared by 6 bases and J by 9 bases, with 9 bases between. There are 11 residues in the CDR3.